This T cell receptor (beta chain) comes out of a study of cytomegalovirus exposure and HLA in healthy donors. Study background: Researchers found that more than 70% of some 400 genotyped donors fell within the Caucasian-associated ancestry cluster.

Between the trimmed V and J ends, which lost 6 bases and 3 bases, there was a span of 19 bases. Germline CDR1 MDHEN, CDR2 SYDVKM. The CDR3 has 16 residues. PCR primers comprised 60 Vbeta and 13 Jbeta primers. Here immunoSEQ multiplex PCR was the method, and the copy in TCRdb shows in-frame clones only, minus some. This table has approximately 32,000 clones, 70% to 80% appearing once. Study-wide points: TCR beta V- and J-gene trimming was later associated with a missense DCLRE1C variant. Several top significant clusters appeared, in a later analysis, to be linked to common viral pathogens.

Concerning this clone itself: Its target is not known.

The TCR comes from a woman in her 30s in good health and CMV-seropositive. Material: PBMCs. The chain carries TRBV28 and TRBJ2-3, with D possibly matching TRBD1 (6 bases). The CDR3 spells CASSPVGGVSTDTQYF. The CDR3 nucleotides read TGTGCCAGCAGCCCCGTAGGGGGAGTCAGTACAGATACGCAGTATTTT.